A selection of T cell receptor beta chains follows, all from one sample in a study of T cells in Graves' hyperthyroidism and ophthalmopathy. TCRdb reanalysed the multiplex PCR reads using MiXCR and keeps one entry per CDR3 protein. The sample yields 380,000 or so distinct CDR3 sequences, roughly 14% seen once. Input material: blood. These receptors all stem from a man between 25 and 39 years old with Graves' hyperthyroidism that later progressed to Graves' ophthalmopathy. The CDR3 runs from the conserved cysteine through the conserved F or W. The D gene is left open where the match is weak. Clone size is not always given. Where it is, it says once, few, many or a class for expanded clones.

DNA	CDR3	size	V	D	J
TGTGCCAGCAGTGAATCAGGCCAAGGGTGGGTCACTGAAGCTTTCTTT	CASSESGQGWVTEAFF	many	TRBV6-1	-	TRBJ1-1
TGTGCCTGGACCACTGGACTCGGCGGCAATCAGCCCCAGCATTTT	CAWTTGLGGNQPQHF	many	TRBV30	-	TRBJ1-5
TGTGCCAGCAGCGTGGGGACTTCGACCTACAATGAGCAGTTCTTC	CASSVGTSTYNEQFF	-	TRBV9	-	TRBJ2-1
TGCGCCAGCAGCCTCCAGGGGGCCAACGTCCTGACTTTC	CASSLQGANVLTF	-	TRBV5-1	-	TRBJ2-6
TGTGCCAGCAGTTTTGCTGGGACTAGCGGGTTCCCCGGCACAGATACGCAGTATTTT	CASSFAGTSGFPGTDTQYF	few	TRBV28	TRBD2	TRBJ2-3
TGTGCCAGCAGCCTGAACATTGATCAGCCCCAGCATTTT	CASSLNIDQPQHF	-	TRBV7-6	-	TRBJ1-5
TGCAGCGGCTCGACGGACCCTACTCCTAACTATGGCTACACCTTC	CSGSTDPTPNYGYTF	many	TRBV29-1	-	TRBJ1-2
TGCAGTGCTAGAGCGAGGAGGGGGACAGGGGGTTATCAGCCCCAGCATTTT	CSARARRGTGGYQPQHF	-	TRBV20-1	TRBD1	TRBJ1-5
TGTGCCAGCAGCCCGAGACTAGAAAGAGCCGGGGAGCTGTTTTTT	CASSPRLERAGELFF	few	TRBV9	-	TRBJ2-2
TGTGCCAGCAAGGGGGGACCAAACGCGAACACCGGGGAGCTGTTTTTT	CASKGGPNANTGELFF	few	TRBV2	-	TRBJ2-2
TGTGCCAGCAGTGACGATAACACAGATACGCAGTATTTT	CASSDDNTDTQYF	-	TRBV6-1	-	TRBJ2-3
TGTGCCAGCAGCTTAATGGGGAACACTGAAGCTTTCTTT	CASSLMGNTEAFF	many	TRBV7-3	-	TRBJ1-1
TGCAGTGCTAGAGACCGTTGGGGGTCGGAAAGCAATCAGCCCCAGCATTTT	CSARDRWGSESNQPQHF	few	TRBV20-1	-	TRBJ1-5
TGTGCCAGCAGCTTAGCGGTTACTCGCGGGGAACACGAGCAGTACTTC	CASSLAVTRGEHEQYF	many	TRBV7-9	-	TRBJ2-7
TGCAGCGTTGAAGTGAGGGCGGCCGGGGAGCTGTTTTTT	CSVEVRAAGELFF	few	TRBV29-1	-	TRBJ2-2
TGTGCCAGCAGCATCGTAGAGGGGGGAACTGAAGCTTTCTTT	CASSIVEGGTEAFF	many	TRBV3-1	-	TRBJ1-1
TGTGCCAGCGGTGGGGTTGACTATGGCTACACCTTC	CASGGVDYGYTF	many	TRBV28	-	TRBJ1-2
TGTGCCAGCAGTCAAGGGGACATCCAAGAGACCCAGTACTTC	CASSQGDIQETQYF	many	TRBV28	-	TRBJ2-5
TGTGCCTGGAGGGGGAAGGGGGCTCTGGGAGACAATGAGCAGTTCTTC	CAWRGKGALGDNEQFF	-	TRBV30	TRBD1	TRBJ2-1
TGTGCCAGCAGTGCCCGGGGCAGCTCCTACAATGAGCAGTTCTTC	CASSARGSSYNEQFF	many	TRBV2	-	TRBJ2-1
TGCAGTGCTAGAGAGACTAGCGGGGGGGACGAGACCCAGTACTTC	CSARETSGGDETQYF	few	TRBV20-1	TRBD2	TRBJ2-5
TGTGCCAGCAGCCAGGACCGACTAGCTCCCCCGTGGGAGACCCAGTACTTC	CASSQDRLAPPWETQYF	-	TRBV3-1	TRBD2	TRBJ2-5
TGCGCCAGCAGCCCCCAGCACGGGGGATATAGCAATCAGCCCCAGCATTTT	CASSPQHGGYSNQPQHF	few	TRBV4-1	-	TRBJ1-5
TGTGCCAGCAGCTTAGAAGTTCGGGGCGGAAATCAGCCCCAGCATTTT	CASSLEVRGGNQPQHF	many	TRBV7-2	-	TRBJ1-5
TGCAGTGCTAGGAAGTCCGGGCCCGATTCACCCCTCCACTTT	CSARKSGPDSPLHF	many	TRBV20-1	-	TRBJ1-6
TGTGCCAGCTCACGGCGGCTGTGGCAGGGGATGACCTACGAGCAGTACTTC	CASSRRLWQGMTYEQYF	many	TRBV18	-	TRBJ2-7
TGTGCCAGCAGTTCTCGGGCCCAGCATTTT	CASSSRAQHF	many	TRBV28	-	TRBJ1-5
TGTGCCAGCAGTGAAGGGGAGGGTTTTAGGTACTTC	CASSEGEGFRYF	many	TRBV2	TRBD2	TRBJ2-5
TGTGCCAGCAGCACCGGACAGGGTGGCAATCAGCCCCAGCATTTT	CASSTGQGGNQPQHF	many	TRBV13	TRBD1	TRBJ1-5
TGTGCCAGCAGCCAGTTTGTGACCGGGGAGCTGTTTTTT	CASSQFVTGELFF	many	TRBV14	-	TRBJ2-2
TGTGCCAGCAGTGAAAGGGGCCTTGCAACTAATGAAAAACTGTTTTTT	CASSERGLATNEKLFF	many	TRBV2	-	TRBJ1-4
TGTGCCAGCAGCGTGGGTGGGGGCACTGGAAACACCATATATTTT	CASSVGGGTGNTIYF	-	TRBV9	-	TRBJ1-3
TGTGCCGGCAGCTTGGAAAGGGCGAACACTGAAGCTTTCTTT	CAGSLERANTEAFF	-	TRBV5-6	-	TRBJ1-1
TGCAGTGCTAGAGATGGGAGGCTAGGGACGGCTAAGAATCAGCCCCAGCATTTT	CSARDGRLGTAKNQPQHF	-	TRBV20-1	-	TRBJ1-5
TGTGCCAGCAGCGGGACAGGGGTAAATCGGCAGTACTTC	CASSGTGVNRQYF	-	TRBV28	TRBD1	TRBJ2-7
TGTGCCAGCAGTAATGGACAGGGGGATAGACAGCCCCAGCATTTT	CASSNGQGDRQPQHF	-	TRBV2	TRBD1	TRBJ1-5
TGCGCCAGCAGCTTGGGGGAAGATTCGACCTACGAGCAGTACTTC	CASSLGEDSTYEQYF	-	TRBV5-1	-	TRBJ2-7
TGTGCCAGCAGCTCCACCGGACTAGGGACCTACGAGCAGTACTTC	CASSSTGLGTYEQYF	-	TRBV13	TRBD2	TRBJ2-7
TGTGCCAGCAGCTTGGATCCGGGAGGGTCCCAGCATTTT	CASSLDPGGSQHF	few	TRBV5-5	-	TRBJ1-5
TGTGCCAGCAGGGGACAGGGGAAGGGGTCACCCCTCCACTTT	CASRGQGKGSPLHF	many	TRBV12-3/TRBV12-4	TRBD1	TRBJ1-6
TGTGCCAGCAGTTACTCTACGAGGGCTCAAAAACTGTTTTTT	CASSYSTRAQKLFF	many	TRBV6-5	-	TRBJ1-4
TGTGCCAGCAGTTACTCGATACTAGCGGGGGAGTACTTC	CASSYSILAGEYF	few	TRBV6-5	TRBD2	TRBJ2-4
TGTGCCAGCAGCCCTCGTTCCTGGGAAAAACTGTTTTTT	CASSPRSWEKLFF	-	TRBV7-9	-	TRBJ1-4
TGCAGTGCTAGAGGTGAAGGTCACCAGTACTTC	CSARGEGHQYF	few	TRBV20-1	-	TRBJ2-5
TGTGCCAGCGGGACTATCACAGATACGCAGTATTTT	CASGTITDTQYF	many	TRBV2	TRBD2	TRBJ2-3
TGTGCCAGCAGCTTATTAGGACACGACACAGATACGCAGTATTTT	CASSLLGHDTDTQYF	many	TRBV11-2	-	TRBJ2-3
TGTGCCACCAGTGGTAGCGGGGGGGCCGGCAATGAGCAGTTCTTC	CATSGSGGAGNEQFF	-	TRBV15	TRBD2	TRBJ2-1
TGTGCCAGCAGTGCCAGTGTGAGGTCCTACAATGAGCAGTTCTTC	CASSASVRSYNEQFF	many	TRBV11-2	-	TRBJ2-1
TGTGCCAGCAGGGGGGAAGTGGGTCAGCCCCAGCATTTT	CASRGEVGQPQHF	many	TRBV12-3/TRBV12-4	-	TRBJ1-5
TGCGCCAGCAGCCAAGAAGTAAGGGCCGGGGCTTTCTTT	CASSQEVRAGAFF	many	TRBV4-1	-	TRBJ1-1
TGTGCCAGCAGTGTCCACCTACCCCCCGGGGAGCTGTTTTTT	CASSVHLPPGELFF	many	TRBV2	-	TRBJ2-2
TGTGCCAGCAGCCCCATGGGCGGGGGGGCCTACGAGCAGTACTTC	CASSPMGGGAYEQYF	many	TRBV7-9	TRBD2	TRBJ2-7
TGTGCCAGAGGACTAGCGGGGGCCCAGAGCTCCTACAATGAGCAGTTCTTC	CARGLAGAQSSYNEQFF	many	TRBV6-1	TRBD2	TRBJ2-1
TGCGCCAGCAGAGAATCCCCCAGGGGGACCCAGTACTTC	CASRESPRGTQYF	many	TRBV10-1	-	TRBJ2-5